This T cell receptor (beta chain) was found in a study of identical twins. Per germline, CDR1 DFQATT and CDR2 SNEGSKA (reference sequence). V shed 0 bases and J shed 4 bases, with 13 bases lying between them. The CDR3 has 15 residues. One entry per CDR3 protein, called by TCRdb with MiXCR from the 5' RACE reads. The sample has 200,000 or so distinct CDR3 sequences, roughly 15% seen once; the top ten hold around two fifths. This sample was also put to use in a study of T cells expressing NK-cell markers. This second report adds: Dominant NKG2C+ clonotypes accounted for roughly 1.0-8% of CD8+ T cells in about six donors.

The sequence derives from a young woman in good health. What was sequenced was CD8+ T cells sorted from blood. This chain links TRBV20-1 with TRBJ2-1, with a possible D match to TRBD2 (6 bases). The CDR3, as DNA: TGCAGTGCTAGAGATGGAGGGAGGCCATACAATGAGCAGTTCTTC. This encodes CSARDGGRPYNEQFF.